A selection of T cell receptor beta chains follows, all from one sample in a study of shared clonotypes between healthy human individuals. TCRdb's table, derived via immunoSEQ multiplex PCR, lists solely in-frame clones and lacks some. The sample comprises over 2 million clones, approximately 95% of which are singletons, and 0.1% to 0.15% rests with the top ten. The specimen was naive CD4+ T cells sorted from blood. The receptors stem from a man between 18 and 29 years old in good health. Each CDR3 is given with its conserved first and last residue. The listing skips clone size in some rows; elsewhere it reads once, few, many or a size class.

CASTPGQGSSNEQFF,TRBV7-2,NA,TRBJ2-1
CASAWGTGELFF,TRBV2,NA,TRBJ2-2
CASAQGVRAYF,TRBV6-5,NA,TRBJ2-7
CASSYGVKDTQYF,TRBV6-6,NA,TRBJ2-3
CASSDLGGPLHF,TRBV6-4,NA,TRBJ1-6
CSADPPTSGGRETQYF,TRBV29-1,NA,TRBJ2-5
CASSVVASTIHEQYF,TRBV9,NA,TRBJ2-7
CASSLGGSGQETQYF,TRBV5-4,NA,TRBJ2-5
CASRSQGAGAGELFF,TRBV6-5,NA,TRBJ2-2
CASTSPNEQFF,TRBV6-5,NA,TRBJ2-1
CASSRAQADRGNEQFF,TRBV4-1,NA,TRBJ2-1
CATSRGEEAQYF,TRBV15,NA,TRBJ2-5
CASSYSISYGQYF,TRBV6-6,NA,TRBJ2-7
CASSSYIERSYEQYF,TRBV28,NA,TRBJ2-7
CAISVRDGPYEQYF,TRBV10-3,NA,TRBJ2-7
CASSRGWGYEQYF,TRBV5-6,NA,TRBJ2-7
CASSFSGQADQPQHF,TRBV5-5,NA,TRBJ1-5
CASSISGNSNQPQHF,TRBV19,NA,TRBJ1-5
CASSVTSGSLDTQYF,TRBV9,NA,TRBJ2-3
CASSRQGATDTQYF,TRBV9,NA,TRBJ2-3
CASSLGTGNQPQHF,TRBV5-1,NA,TRBJ1-5
CASSLVGVGRLEQYF,TRBV5-6,NA,TRBJ2-7
CAIMGSFPDTQYF,TRBV10-3,NA,TRBJ2-3
CASSSNGGKLFF,TRBV5-4,once,TRBJ1-4
CASSYRDRGYEQYF,TRBV6-5,NA,TRBJ2-7